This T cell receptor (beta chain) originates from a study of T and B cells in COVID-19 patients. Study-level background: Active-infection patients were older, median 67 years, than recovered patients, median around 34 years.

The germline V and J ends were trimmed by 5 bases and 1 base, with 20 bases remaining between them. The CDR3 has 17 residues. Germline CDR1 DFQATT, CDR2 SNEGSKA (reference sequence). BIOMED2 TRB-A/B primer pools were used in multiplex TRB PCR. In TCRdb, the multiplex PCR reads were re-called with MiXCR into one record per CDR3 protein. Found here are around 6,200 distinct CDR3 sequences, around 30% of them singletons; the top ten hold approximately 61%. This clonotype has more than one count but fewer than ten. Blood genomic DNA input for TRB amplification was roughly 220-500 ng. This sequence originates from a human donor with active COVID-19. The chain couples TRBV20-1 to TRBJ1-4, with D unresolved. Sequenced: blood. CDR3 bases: TGCAGTGCTCCTCCTTGGTCCGGCCGGGGAACTAATGAAAAACTGTTTTTT. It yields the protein CSAPPWSGRGTNEKLFF.